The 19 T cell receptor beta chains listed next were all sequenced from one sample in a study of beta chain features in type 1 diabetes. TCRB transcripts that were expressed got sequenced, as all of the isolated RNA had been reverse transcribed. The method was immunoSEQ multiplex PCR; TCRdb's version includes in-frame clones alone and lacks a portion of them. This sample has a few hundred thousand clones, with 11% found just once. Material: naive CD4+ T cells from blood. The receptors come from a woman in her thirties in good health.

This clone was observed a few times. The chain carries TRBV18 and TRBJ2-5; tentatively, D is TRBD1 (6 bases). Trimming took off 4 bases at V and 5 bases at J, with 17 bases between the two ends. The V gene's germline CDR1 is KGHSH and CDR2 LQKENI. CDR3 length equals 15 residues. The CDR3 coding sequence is TGTGCCAGCTCACGCGCCACAGGGTTGGGTGAGACCCAGTACTTC. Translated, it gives CASSRATGLGETQYF.

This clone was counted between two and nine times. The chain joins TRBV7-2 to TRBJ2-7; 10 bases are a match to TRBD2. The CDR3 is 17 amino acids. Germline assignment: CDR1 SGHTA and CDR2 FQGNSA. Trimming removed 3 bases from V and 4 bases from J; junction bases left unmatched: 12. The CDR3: CASSLRGVTSGLYEQYF. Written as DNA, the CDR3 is TGTGCCAGCAGCTTGCGCGGAGTGACTAGCGGGTTGTACGAGCAGTACTTC.

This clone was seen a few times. CDR3 sequence (DNA): TGTGCCAGCAGCTTGGCAGGGTCGGCCTACGAGCAGTACTTC. Translation gives CASSLAGSAYEQYF. The V gene is TRBV5-4, the J gene TRBJ2-7, with D possibly TRBD1 on 5 matching bases. The germline gives CDR1 SGHNT, CDR2 YYREEE (reference sequence). V was trimmed by 0 bases and J by 2 bases, leaving 9 bases between them. This CDR3 comprises 14 residues.

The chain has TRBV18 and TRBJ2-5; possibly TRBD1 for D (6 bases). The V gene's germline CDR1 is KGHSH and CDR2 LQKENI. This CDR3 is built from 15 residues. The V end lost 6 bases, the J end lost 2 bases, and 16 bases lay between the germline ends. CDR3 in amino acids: CASSPGQGAQETQYF. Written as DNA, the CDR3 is TGTGCCAGCTCCCCGGGACAAGGGGCACAAGAGACCCAGTACTTC.

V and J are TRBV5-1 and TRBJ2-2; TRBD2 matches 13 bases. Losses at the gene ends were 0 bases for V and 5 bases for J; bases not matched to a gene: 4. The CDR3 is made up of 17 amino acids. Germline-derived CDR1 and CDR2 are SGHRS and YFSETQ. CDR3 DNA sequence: TGCGCCAGCAGCTTGGGACTAGCGGGAGGAGGGACCGGGGAGCTGTTTTTT. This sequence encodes CASSLGLAGGGTGELFF.

The CDR3 loop reads CASSLVGDSSYEQYF. The CDR3 DNA is TGTGCCAGCAGCTTAGTGGGGGACAGCTCCTACGAGCAGTACTTC. The rearrangement joins TRBV7-2 to TRBJ2-7; 7 bases align to TRBD1. V shed 1 base, J shed 0 bases, and the junction held 3 bases outside the gene matches. The CDR3 sequence is 15 residues long. CDR1 is SGHTA, CDR2 FQGNSA, per germline.

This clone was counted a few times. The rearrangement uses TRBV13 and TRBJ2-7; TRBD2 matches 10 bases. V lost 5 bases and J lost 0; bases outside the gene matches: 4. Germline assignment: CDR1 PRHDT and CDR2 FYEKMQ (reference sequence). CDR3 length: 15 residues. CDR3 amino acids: CASSPGLADSYEQYF. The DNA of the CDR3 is TGTGCCAGCAGCCCCGGACTAGCGGACTCCTACGAGCAGTACTTC.

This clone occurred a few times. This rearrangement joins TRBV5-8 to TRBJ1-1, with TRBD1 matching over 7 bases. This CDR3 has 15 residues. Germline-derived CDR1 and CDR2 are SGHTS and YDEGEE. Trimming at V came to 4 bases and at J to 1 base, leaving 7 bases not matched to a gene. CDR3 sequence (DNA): TGTGCCAGCAGCGGTTACGGGACAGCGAACACTGAAGCTTTCTTT. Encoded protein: CASSGYGTANTEAFF. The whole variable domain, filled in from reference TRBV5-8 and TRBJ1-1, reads EAGVTQSPTHLIKTRGQQATLRCSPISGHTSVYWYQQALGLGLQFLLWYDEGEERNRGNFPPRFSGRQFPNYSSELNVNALELEDSALYLCASSGYGTANTEAFFGQGTRLTVV.

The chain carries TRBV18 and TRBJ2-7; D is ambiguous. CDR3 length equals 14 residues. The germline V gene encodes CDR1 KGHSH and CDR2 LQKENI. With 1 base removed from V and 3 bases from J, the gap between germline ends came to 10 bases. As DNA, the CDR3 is TGTGCCAGCTCACCACAGGTCAGCGACTACGAGCAGTACTTC. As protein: CASSPQVSDYEQYF.

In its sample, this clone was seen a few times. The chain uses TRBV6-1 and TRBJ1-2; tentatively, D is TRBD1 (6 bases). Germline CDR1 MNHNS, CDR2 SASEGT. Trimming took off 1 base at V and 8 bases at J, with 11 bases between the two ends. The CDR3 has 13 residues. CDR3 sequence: CASSEGTALGYTF. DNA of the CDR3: TGTGCCAGCAGTGAAGGGACAGCCCTCGGCTACACCTTC.

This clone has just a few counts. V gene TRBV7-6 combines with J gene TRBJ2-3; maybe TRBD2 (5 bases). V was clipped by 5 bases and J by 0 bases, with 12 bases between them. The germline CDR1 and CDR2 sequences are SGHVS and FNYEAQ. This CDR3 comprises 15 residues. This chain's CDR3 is CASSPRRTSTDTQYF. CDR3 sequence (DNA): TGTGCCAGCAGCCCAAGAAGGACTAGCACAGATACGCAGTATTTT.

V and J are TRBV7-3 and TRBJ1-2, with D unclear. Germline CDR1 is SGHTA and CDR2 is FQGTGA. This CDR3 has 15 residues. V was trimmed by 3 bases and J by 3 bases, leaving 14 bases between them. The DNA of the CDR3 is TGTGCCAGCAGCTTTTCCCGCGGCGGAGACTATGGCTACACCTTC. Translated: CASSFSRGGDYGYTF.

The CDR3 sequence: CASSIFWGGRTDTQYF. The DNA of the CDR3 is TGTGCCAGCAGTATATTCTGGGGGGGCCGCACAGATACGCAGTATTTT. The chain joins TRBV6-6 to TRBJ2-3, with D maybe TRBD2 (7 bases). CDR3 length equals 16 residues. Germline V gene sequence: CDR1 MNHNY, CDR2 SVGAGI (reference sequence). Trimming pared 5 bases from V and 1 base from J, leaving 16 bases between.

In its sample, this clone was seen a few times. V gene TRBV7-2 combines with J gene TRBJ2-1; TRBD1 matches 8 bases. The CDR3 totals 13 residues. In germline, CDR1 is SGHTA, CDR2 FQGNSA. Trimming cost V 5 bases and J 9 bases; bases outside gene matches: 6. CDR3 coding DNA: TGTGCCAGCAGCCCGGGACAGGTGACTGAGCAGTTCTTC. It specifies CASSPGQVTEQFF.

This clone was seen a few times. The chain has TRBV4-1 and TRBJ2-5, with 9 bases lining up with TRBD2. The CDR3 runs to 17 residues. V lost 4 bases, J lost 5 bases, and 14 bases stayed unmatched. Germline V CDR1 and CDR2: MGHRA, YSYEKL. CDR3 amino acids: CASSLWTEVAGAETQYF. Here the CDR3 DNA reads TGCGCCAGCAGCCTGTGGACGGAAGTAGCGGGAGCGGAGACCCAGTACTTC.

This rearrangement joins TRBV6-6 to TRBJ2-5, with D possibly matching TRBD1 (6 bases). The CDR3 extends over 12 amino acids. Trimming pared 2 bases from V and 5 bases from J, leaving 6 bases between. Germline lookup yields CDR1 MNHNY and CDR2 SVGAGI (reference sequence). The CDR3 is CASSYTGETQYF. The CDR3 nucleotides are TGTGCCAGCAGTTACACAGGGGAGACCCAGTACTTC.

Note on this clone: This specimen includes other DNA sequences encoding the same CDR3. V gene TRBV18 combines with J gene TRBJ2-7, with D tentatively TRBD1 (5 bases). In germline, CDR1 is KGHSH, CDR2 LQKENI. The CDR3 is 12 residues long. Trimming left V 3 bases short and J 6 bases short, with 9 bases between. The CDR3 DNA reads TGTGCCAGCTCACCGCAGCAGGGCGAGCAGTACTTC. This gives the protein CASSPQQGEQYF.

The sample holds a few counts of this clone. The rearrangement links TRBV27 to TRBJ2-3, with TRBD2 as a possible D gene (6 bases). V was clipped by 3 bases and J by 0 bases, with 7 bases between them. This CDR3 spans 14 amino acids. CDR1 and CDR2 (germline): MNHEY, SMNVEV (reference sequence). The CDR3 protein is CASSFSGSTDTQYF. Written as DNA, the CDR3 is TGTGCCAGCAGTTTTAGCGGTAGCACAGATACGCAGTATTTT.

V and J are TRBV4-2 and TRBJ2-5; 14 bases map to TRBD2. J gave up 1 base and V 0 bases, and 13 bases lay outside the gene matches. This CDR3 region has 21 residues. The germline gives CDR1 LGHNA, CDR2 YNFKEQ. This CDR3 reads CASSQDLGTSGRITTQETQYF. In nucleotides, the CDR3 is TGTGCCAGCAGCCAAGATCTGGGGACTAGCGGGAGAATTACCACCCAAGAGACCCAGTACTTC.